Sequencing of this T cell receptor (beta chain) was carried out in a study of blood T cell repertoires in COVID-19. Germline values: CDR1 SGDLS, CDR2 YYNGEE. CDR3 length: 16 amino acids. The ends lost 4 bases at V and 0 bases at J; junction bases unmatched: 7. TCRdb keeps only in-frame clones here, not all; method: immunoSEQ multiplex PCR. Of around 95,000 clones in the sample, 85% to 90% are singletons; the top ten hold 9.5% to 15%. This sequence was found in a human donor in a cohort sampled during active COVID-19. The sequencing sample was made of peripheral blood. J is TRBJ2-7 and V is TRBV9, with 10 bases fitting TRBD2. In DNA, the CDR3 is TGTGCCAGCAGCCCTACTAGCGGGGTTAGCTCCTACGAGCAGTACTTC. It is translated as CASSPTSGVSSYEQYF.